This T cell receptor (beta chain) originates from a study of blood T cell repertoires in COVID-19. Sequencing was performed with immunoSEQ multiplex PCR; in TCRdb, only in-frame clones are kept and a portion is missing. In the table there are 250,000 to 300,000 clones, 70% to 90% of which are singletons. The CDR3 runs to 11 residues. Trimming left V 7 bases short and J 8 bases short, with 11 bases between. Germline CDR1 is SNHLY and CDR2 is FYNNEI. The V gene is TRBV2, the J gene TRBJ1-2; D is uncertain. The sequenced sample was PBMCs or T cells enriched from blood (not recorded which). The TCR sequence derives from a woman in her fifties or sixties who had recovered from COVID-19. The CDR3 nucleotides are TGTGCCAGCAAGTCAGAATTCGGCTACACCTTC. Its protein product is CASKSEFGYTF.